The present T cell receptor (beta chain) was sequenced within a study of shared clonotypes between healthy human individuals. As to this clone: This may come from a read error, since a much larger clone is one base off.

Profiling relied on immunoSEQ multiplex PCR, and the TCRdb table lists in-frame clones only, not all of them. The top ten hold more than 1.5% of the sample, which has about 680,000 clones, around 74% seen once. Memory CD4+ cells were the fraction left after CD45RA+ naive selection. The source material was memory CD4+ T cells sorted from blood. Subset given: CD45RA-negative fraction. This sequence originates from a woman aged 30 to 39 in good health.

Here the CDR3 DNA reads TGTGCCAGCAGCCCCCGGGACCCCTCCTACGAGCAGTACTTC. Translated: CASSPRDPSYEQYF. V usage is TRBV27 and J usage is TRBJ2-7, with D perhaps given as TRBD1 or TRBD2 (5 bases each). The CDR3 spans 14 residues. V was trimmed by 6 bases and J by 0 bases, leaving 12 bases between them. Per the germline V gene, CDR1 is MNHEY and CDR2 is SMNVEV (reference sequence).